A single T cell receptor beta chain is shown here with its context. These data originate in a study of cytomegalovirus exposure and HLA in healthy donors. V was clipped by 3 bases and J by 6 bases, with 10 bases between them. The CDR3 has 12 residues. Germline loops: CDR1 GTSNPN, CDR2 SVGIG (reference sequence). This PCR relied on a set of 60 Vbeta primers and 13 Jbeta primers. Produced via immunoSEQ multiplex PCR; TCRdb's table is partial and in-frame only. The table has about 110,000 clones, about 76% seen once. The chain couples TRBV30 to TRBJ2-3; D may be TRBD1 (6 bases). The sample was PBMCs. The receptor's source is a man aged 35 to 55 in good health and CMV-seronegative. The CDR3 sequence is CAWSSQGDTQYF. The DNA for the CDR3 is TGTGCCTGGAGCTCACAGGGTGATACGCAGTATTTT.